The 29 T cell receptor beta chains below come from one sample, sequenced in a study of cytomegalovirus exposure and HLA in healthy donors. 13 Jbeta primers and 60 Vbeta primers were used for the PCR. Using immunoSEQ multiplex PCR, the repertoire was profiled, and TCRdb retains in-frame clones only, with some absent. This sample has 100,000 to 150,000 clones, with approximately 73% found just once. Input material: PBMCs. These receptors were collected from a man in his 60s in good health and CMV-seropositive.

This chain uses TRBV28 with TRBJ1-2; a possible D gene is TRBD1 (6 bases). Trimming pared 3 bases from V and 8 bases from J, leaving 13 bases between. The length of the CDR3 is 13 residues. CDR1 and CDR2 from the germline V gene are MDHEN and SYDVKM. CDR3 sequence reads: CASSLGLDRGYTF. The DNA of the CDR3 is TGTGCCAGCAGTTTGGGTTTAGACAGGGGCTACACCTTC.

Here the CDR3 DNA reads TGTGCCACCGTCCGGGACAGAGCTAATTCACCCCTCCACTTT. The encoded protein is CATVRDRANSPLHF. This chain joins TRBV2 and TRBJ1-6; 7 bases line up with TRBD1. V lost 10 bases and J lost 6; bases outside the gene matches: 9. From germline, CDR1 is SNHLY and CDR2 FYNNEI. The CDR3 totals 14 residues.

The genes are TRBV11-3 and TRBJ2-5; the match to TRBD1 covers 9 bases. The CDR3 sequence is 14 residues long. Germline CDR1 is SGHNT and CDR2 is YENEEA. The trim removed 5 bases at V and 7 bases at J, leaving 8 bases unmatched. The CDR3 region has the DNA TGTGCCAGCAGCGGGTACAGGGGACAGGGGACCCAGTACTTC. The encoded protein is CASSGYRGQGTQYF.

V gene TRBV5-1 combines with J gene TRBJ2-3, with D uncertain. The germline gives CDR1 SGHRS, CDR2 YFSETQ. Trimming removed 0 bases from V and 11 bases from J, with 10 bases in between. This CDR3 region has 12 residues. The CDR3 DNA sequence: TGCGCCAGCAGCTTGGACCAAGGAGAGCAGTATTTT. Translated, it gives CASSLDQGEQYF. The whole variable domain, remainder taken from reference TRBV5-1 and TRBJ2-3, is KAGVTQTPRYLIKTRGQQVTLSCSPISGHRSVSWYQQTPGQGLQFLFEYFSETQRNKGNFPGRFSGRQFSNSRSEMNVSTLELGDSALYLCASSLDQGEQYFGPGTRLTVL.

The V gene is TRBV5-5, the J gene TRBJ2-6; D possibly corresponds to TRBD1 (5 bases). The ends were cut back, 3 bases at V and 1 base at J, with 11 bases in the middle. Germline CDR1 is SGHKS and CDR2 is YYEKEE (reference sequence). The CDR3 is 16 amino acids. The CDR3 DNA sequence: TGTGCCAGCAGCTCAGGGTTTACTTCTGGGGCCAACGTCCTGACTTTC. Residues: CASSSGFTSGANVLTF.

CDR3 loop: CASSFRGRDEKLFF. CDR3 sequence (DNA): TGCGCCAGCAGCTTCAGGGGGCGGGATGAAAAACTGTTTTTT. The V gene is TRBV5-1, the J gene TRBJ1-4; 8 nucleotides line up with TRBD1. The CDR3 contains 14 residues. CDR1 and CDR2 from the germline V gene are SGHRS and YFSETQ. J lost 6 bases, V lost 2 bases, and 3 bases had no gene match.

The chain links TRBV7-9 to TRBJ2-4, with D possibly matching TRBD2 (5 bases). V was trimmed by 1 base and J by 8 bases, leaving 9 bases between them. Germline V gives CDR1 SEHNR, CDR2 FQNEAQ (reference sequence). The CDR3 sequence is 13 residues long. This CDR3 is CASSLDPGDIQYF. Here the CDR3 DNA reads TGTGCCAGCAGCTTAGATCCCGGGGACATTCAGTACTTC. Together with reference TRBV7-9 and TRBJ2-4, the CDR3 gives the full variable domain: DTGVSQNPRHKITKRGQNVTFRCDPISEHNRLYWYRQTLGQGPEFLTYFQNEAQLEKSRLLSDRFSAERPKGSFSTLEIQRTEQGDSAMYLCASSLDPGDIQYFGAGTRLSVL.

The chain employs TRBV29-1 and TRBJ2-5; no firm D call. CDR1 and CDR2 (germline): SQVTM, ANQGSEA. V was pared by 4 bases and J by 2 bases, with 8 bases between. This CDR3 spans 12 amino acids. CDR3 residues: CSVGYSQETQYF. The DNA for the CDR3 is TGCAGCGTTGGGTACTCACAAGAGACCCAGTACTTC.

This chain uses TRBV30 with TRBJ1-6, with D maybe TRBD1 (6 bases). V lost 0 bases and J 6 bases, leaving 18 bases between the germline ends. The CDR3 is 17 amino acids. CDR1 is GTSNPN and CDR2 is SVGIG in the germline V gene (reference sequence). In DNA form, the CDR3 reads TGTGCCTGGAGTGTAATTGGGGGGGCGCCTGGTAATTCACCCCTCCACTTT. This codes for CAWSVIGGAPGNSPLHF.

CDR3 protein: CASSLNHQPQHF. CDR3 nucleotides: TGTGCCAGCAGTCTAAATCATCAGCCCCAGCATTTT. The chain combines TRBV28 with TRBJ1-5; D is undetermined. V shed 5 bases and J shed 5 bases, with 7 bases lying between them. The CDR3 runs 12 residues. The germline V gene has CDR1 MDHEN and CDR2 SYDVKM.

The chain links TRBV18 to TRBJ1-3; D possibly corresponds to TRBD1 (6 bases). Germline CDR1 KGHSH, CDR2 LQKENI. The CDR3 is 17 amino acids. V lost 3 bases to trimming and J lost 0 bases, with 15 bases between them. This CDR3 reads CASSPNGQLRSGNTIYF. DNA of the CDR3: TGTGCCAGCTCACCTAACGGACAGCTACGCTCTGGAAACACCATATATTTT.

DNA for the CDR3: TGCAGCGTTGAGCGGCCTCTTAAAGAGACCCAGTACTTC. It specifies CSVERPLKETQYF. The chain couples TRBV29-1 to TRBJ2-5, with D unresolved. This CDR3 has 13 amino acids. Germline CDR1 is SQVTM and CDR2 is ANQGSEA. V dropped 3 bases and J dropped 3 bases, with 11 bases sitting between them. The full variable domain, with the rest looked up from reference TRBV29-1 and TRBJ2-5, is SAVISQKPSRDICQRGTSLTIQCQVDSQVTMMFWYRQQPGQSLTLIATANQGSEATYESGFVIDKFPISRPNLTFSTLTVSNMSPEDSSIYLCSVERPLKETQYFGPGTRLLVL.

This clone was counted only a few times. The J gene is TRBJ2-2, the V gene TRBV5-1; the match to TRBD2 covers 9 bases. This CDR3 comprises 16 residues. V trimming: 2 bases; J trimming: 4 bases; junction bases outside the gene matches: 6. The germline gives CDR1 SGHRS, CDR2 YFSETQ. The CDR3 is CASSFLAGASTGELFF. CDR3 nucleotide sequence: TGCGCCAGCAGCTTTTTAGCGGGGGCCAGCACCGGGGAGCTGTTTTTT.

V gene TRBV7-6 combines with J gene TRBJ2-1, with 8 positions matching TRBD2. The germline V gene encodes CDR1 SGHVS and CDR2 FNYEAQ. The length of the CDR3 is 15 residues. After removal of 5 bases from V and 8 bases from J, the junction contained 11 bases not matched to a gene. The CDR3 sequence is CASSHRLAFEDEQFF. The CDR3 region has the DNA TGTGCCAGCAGCCATAGACTAGCGTTTGAAGATGAGCAGTTCTTC.

The rearrangement joins TRBV10-2 to TRBJ1-2, with 7 bases identical to TRBD1. Germline-derived CDR1 and CDR2 are WSHSY and SAAADI. Trimming took 3 bases from V and 3 from J; bases not matched to a gene: 1. The length of the CDR3 is 13 residues. The CDR3 DNA sequence: TGCGCCAGCAGTGAAACAGGGGACTATGGCTACACCTTC. This encodes CASSETGDYGYTF.

V usage is TRBV6-1 and J usage is TRBJ1-2; maybe TRBD1 (6 bases). The CDR3 contains 14 residues. The germline CDR1 and CDR2 sequences are MNHNS and SASEGT. Trimming took off 4 bases at V and 7 bases at J, with 16 bases between the two ends. The CDR3: CASSAGPTGTGYTF. CDR3 DNA sequence: TGTGCCAGCAGTGCAGGACCGACAGGAACTGGCTACACCTTC.

A note on this clone: The sample holds other DNA sequences that translate to the same CDR3. V usage is TRBV6-5 and J usage is TRBJ1-6, with D possibly matching TRBD1 (5 bases). The V and J ends lost 6 bases and 10 bases respectively, with 13 bases between them. Germline lookup yields CDR1 MNHEY and CDR2 SVGAGI. The CDR3 has 13 residues. The CDR3 sequence is CASRTVRNSPLHF. The CDR3 nucleotides read TGTGCCAGCAGGACAGTTAGAAACTCACCCCTCCACTTT.

The CDR3 sequence is CASSPQRGEYNEQFF. Written as DNA, the CDR3 is TGTGCCAGCTCACCCCAGCGGGGGGAATACAATGAGCAGTTCTTC. The chain recombines TRBV18 with TRBJ2-1; 9 bases match TRBD2. CDR3 length: 15 residues. Germline loops: CDR1 KGHSH, CDR2 LQKENI. Trimming at V came to 3 bases and at J to 4 bases, leaving 4 bases not matched to a gene.

CDR3 residues: CASHPGQGSAEQYF. The CDR3 DNA sequence: TGTGCCAGCCATCCTGGACAGGGGAGCGCCGAGCAGTACTTC. The chain links TRBV28 to TRBJ2-7; 9 nucleotides match TRBD1. This CDR3 has 14 residues. The V and J ends lost 8 bases and 6 bases, in that order; junction bases with no gene match: 11. CDR1 and CDR2 (germline): MDHEN, SYDVKM.

This clone was counted only a few times. The genes are TRBV19 and TRBJ2-7, with TRBD1 matching over 7 bases. Losses at the gene ends were 7 bases for V and 1 base for J; bases not matched to a gene: 4. Per the germline V gene, CDR1 is LNHDA and CDR2 is SQIVND (reference sequence). The CDR3 totals 13 residues. The CDR3 here is CASTDRTSYEQYF. CDR3 sequence (DNA): TGTGCCAGTACGGACAGGACGTCCTACGAGCAGTACTTC.

The chain combines TRBV6-1 with TRBJ1-2, with D perhaps matching TRBD1 (5 bases). This CDR3 spans 12 amino acids. V lost 4 bases to trimming and J lost 8 bases, with 11 bases between them. Germline V CDR1 and CDR2: MNHNS, SASEGT. The CDR3 protein is CASSGGVWGYTF. The CDR3 DNA reads TGTGCCAGCAGTGGGGGGGTATGGGGCTACACCTTC.

This clone appeared a single time. The chain carries TRBV19 and TRBJ2-3, with D maybe TRBD1 (5 bases). The germline V and J ends were trimmed by 6 bases and 3 bases, with 13 bases remaining between them. CDR3 length: 14 residues. The germline gives CDR1 LNHDA, CDR2 SQIVND (reference sequence). The CDR3 region is CASSWGEWTDTQYF. The CDR3 nucleotides read TGTGCCAGTAGCTGGGGCGAATGGACAGATACGCAGTATTTT.

The chain recombines TRBV14 with TRBJ2-5; 8 nucleotides align to TRBD2. The CDR3 is 17 residues long. Germline trimming cut 0 bases from V and 1 base from J; bases unmatched to any gene: 7. Germline-derived CDR1 and CDR2 are SGHDN and FVKESK. As DNA, the CDR3 is TGTGCCAGCAGCCAAGATTCTCGCGGGGGGACCCAAGAGACCCAGTACTTC. Translating it yields CASSQDSRGGTQETQYF.

The chain links TRBV6-1 to TRBJ2-7, with TRBD1 as a possible D gene (5 bases). The CDR3 is 13 residues long. V dropped 4 bases and J dropped 2 bases, with 9 bases sitting between them. Germline V gives CDR1 MNHNS, CDR2 SASEGT. CDR3 nucleotide sequence: TGTGCCAGCAGTGGAGACAGAGCCTACGAGCAGTACTTC. This translates into CASSGDRAYEQYF.

This chain uses TRBV5-1 with TRBJ1-2; D possibly corresponds to TRBD1 (6 bases). Germline V gene sequence: CDR1 SGHRS, CDR2 YFSETQ. With 1 base removed from V and 4 bases from J, the gap between germline ends came to 11 bases. CDR3 length equals 14 residues. The CDR3 sequence is CASSLIGQLYGYTF. The CDR3 nucleotides read TGCGCCAGCAGCTTGATCGGACAGCTCTATGGCTACACCTTC. Drawing the rest from reference TRBV5-1 and TRBJ1-2, the complete variable domain is KAGVTQTPRYLIKTRGQQVTLSCSPISGHRSVSWYQQTPGQGLQFLFEYFSETQRNKGNFPGRFSGRQFSNSRSEMNVSTLELGDSALYLCASSLIGQLYGYTFGSGTRLTVV.

By share, this clone ranks as medium-sized. V gene TRBV28 combines with J gene TRBJ2-7; 7 bases fit TRBD1. V lost 7 bases, J lost 0 bases, and 9 bases stayed unmatched. The CDR3 loop spans 15 amino acids. CDR1 is MDHEN and CDR2 is SYDVKM in the germline V gene. CDR3 nucleotide sequence: TGTGCCAGCACCTCACCACGGACAGGCTCCTACGAGCAGTACTTC. This gives the protein CASTSPRTGSYEQYF.

This clone showed up many times. The chain links TRBV7-2 to TRBJ1-3; the D is unclear. The V gene lost 2 bases and the J gene lost 0 bases, with 8 bases spanning the gap. The CDR3 consists of 15 residues. Per germline, CDR1 SGHTA and CDR2 FQGNSA. The CDR3, as DNA: TGTGCCAGCAGCTTAATTCGAGGCTCTGGAAACACCATATATTTT. Encoded protein: CASSLIRGSGNTIYF.

The chain has TRBV11-3 and TRBJ2-3, with D tentatively TRBD2 (5 bases). V was trimmed by 6 bases and J by 6 bases, leaving 13 bases between them. Germline-derived CDR1 and CDR2 are SGHNT and YENEEA. There are 13 residues in the CDR3. CDR3 DNA: TGTGCCAGCAGTTTCAGAGGGTCCGATACGCAGTATTTT. Amino acids: CASSFRGSDTQYF.

This clone was detected only once. The sample holds other DNA sequences that translate to the same CDR3. J is TRBJ2-5 and V is TRBV2, with D hard to call. This CDR3 comprises 11 residues. V was trimmed by 3 bases and J by 5 bases, leaving 4 bases between them. Germline loops: CDR1 SNHLY, CDR2 FYNNEI. The CDR3 nucleotides are TGTGCCAGCAGTGAGCGGGAGACCCAGTACTTC. This encodes CASSERETQYF. Combining the CDR3 with reference TRBV2 and TRBJ2-5 gives the whole variable domain EPEVTQTPSHQVTQMGQEVILRCVPISNHLYFYWYRQILGQKVEFLVSFYNNEISEKSEIFDDQFSVERPDGSNFTLKIRSTKLEDSAMYFCASSERETQYFGPGTRLLVL.